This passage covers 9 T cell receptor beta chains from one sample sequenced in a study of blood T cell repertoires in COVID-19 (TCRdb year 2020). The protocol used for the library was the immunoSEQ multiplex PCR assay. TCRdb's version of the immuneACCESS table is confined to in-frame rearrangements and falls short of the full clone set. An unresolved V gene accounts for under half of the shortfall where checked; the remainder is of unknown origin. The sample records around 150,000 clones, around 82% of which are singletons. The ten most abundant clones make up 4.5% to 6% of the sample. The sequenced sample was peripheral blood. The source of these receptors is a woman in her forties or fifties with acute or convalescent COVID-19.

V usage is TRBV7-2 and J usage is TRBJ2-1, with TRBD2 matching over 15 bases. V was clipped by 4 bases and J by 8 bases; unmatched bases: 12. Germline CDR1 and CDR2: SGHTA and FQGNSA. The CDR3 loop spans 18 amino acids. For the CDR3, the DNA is TGTGCCAGCAGCTCTGGACTAGCGGGGGGGCTATTTTCGGATGAGCAGTTCTTC. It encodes CASSSGLAGGLFSDEQFF.

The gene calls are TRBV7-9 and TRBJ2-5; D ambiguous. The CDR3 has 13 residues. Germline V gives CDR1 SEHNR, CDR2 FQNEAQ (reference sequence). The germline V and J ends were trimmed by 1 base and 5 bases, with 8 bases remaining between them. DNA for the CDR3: TGTGCCAGCAGCTTAGTCAGCGTGGAGACCCAGTACTTC. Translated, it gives CASSLVSVETQYF.

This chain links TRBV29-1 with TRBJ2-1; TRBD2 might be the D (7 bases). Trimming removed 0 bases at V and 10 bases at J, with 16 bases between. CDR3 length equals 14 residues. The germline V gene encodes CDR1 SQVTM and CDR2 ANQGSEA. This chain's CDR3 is CSVEEGTEGGEQFF. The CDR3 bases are TGCAGCGTTGAAGAGGGTACGGAGGGGGGGGAGCAGTTCTTC.

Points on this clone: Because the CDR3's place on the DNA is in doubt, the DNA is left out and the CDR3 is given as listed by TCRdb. CDR3 loop: CASSVFWQANQETQYF. V usage is TRBV9 and J usage is TRBJ2-5; the table's D call, TRBD1, has no DNA check behind it. Both ends counted, the CDR3 spans 16 residues. Germline lookup yields CDR1 SGDLS and CDR2 YYNGEE.

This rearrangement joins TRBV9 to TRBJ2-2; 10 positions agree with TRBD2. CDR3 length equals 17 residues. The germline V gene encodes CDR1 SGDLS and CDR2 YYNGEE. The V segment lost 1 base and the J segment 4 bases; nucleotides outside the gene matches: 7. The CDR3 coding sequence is TGTGCCAGCAGCGTACAAACTAGCGGGGTGGGCACCGGGGAGCTGTTTTTT. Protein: CASSVQTSGVGTGELFF. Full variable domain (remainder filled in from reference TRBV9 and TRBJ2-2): DSGVTQTPKHLITATGQRVTLRCSPRSGDLSVYWYQQSLDQGLQFLIQYYNGEERAKGNILERFSAQQFPDLHSELNLSSLELGDSALYFCASSVQTSGVGTGELFFGEGSRLTVL.

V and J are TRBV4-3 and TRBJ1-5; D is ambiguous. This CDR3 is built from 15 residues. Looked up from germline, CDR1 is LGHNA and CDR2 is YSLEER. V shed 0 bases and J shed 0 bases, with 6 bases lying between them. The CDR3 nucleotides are TGCGCCAGCAGCCAAGACACTTATAGCAATCAGCCCCAGCATTTT. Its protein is CASSQDTYSNQPQHF.

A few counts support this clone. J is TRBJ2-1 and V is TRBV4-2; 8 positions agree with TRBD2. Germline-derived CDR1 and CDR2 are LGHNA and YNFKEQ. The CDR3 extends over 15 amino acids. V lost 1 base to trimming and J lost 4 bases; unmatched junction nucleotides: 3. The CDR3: CASSQGTGGYNEQFF. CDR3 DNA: TGTGCCAGCAGCCAAGGGACGGGGGGGTACAATGAGCAGTTCTTC.

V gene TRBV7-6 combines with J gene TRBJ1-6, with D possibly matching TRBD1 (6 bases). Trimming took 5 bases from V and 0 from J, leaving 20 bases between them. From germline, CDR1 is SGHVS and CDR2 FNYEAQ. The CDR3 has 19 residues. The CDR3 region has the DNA TGTGCCAGCAGCCCCGACTACAGGGTTCAGTACTCCTATAATTCACCCCTCCACTTT. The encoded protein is CASSPDYRVQYSYNSPLHF. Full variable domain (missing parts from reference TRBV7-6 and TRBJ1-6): GAGVSQSPRYKVTKRGQDVALRCDPISGHVSLYWYRQALGQGPEFLTYFNYEAQQDKSGLPNDRFSAERPEGSISTLTIQRTEQRDSAMYRCASSPDYRVQYSYNSPLHFGNGTRLTVT.

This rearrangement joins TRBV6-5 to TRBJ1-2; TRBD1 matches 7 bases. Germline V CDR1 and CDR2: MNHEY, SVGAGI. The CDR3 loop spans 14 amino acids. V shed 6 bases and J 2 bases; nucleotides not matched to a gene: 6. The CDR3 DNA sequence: TGTGCCAGCAGCCCCCGGGACAGCAACTATGGCTACACCTTC. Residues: CASSPRDSNYGYTF.